This entry lists 21 T cell receptor beta chains sequenced from one sample in a study of CD8+ T cells in alopecia areata. As the sequencing template, cDNA was produced by extracting RNA and reverse transcribing it. Sequencing used immunoSEQ multiplex PCR; TCRdb keeps in-frame clones, though not all of them. This table has hundreds of thousands of clones, 67% appearing once. Sample: CD4+ T cells sorted from blood, taken at week 0. These receptors all stem from a human donor with alopecia areata.

This chain links TRBV29-1 with TRBJ2-7; tentative D call: TRBD1 (6 bases). Germline CDR1 SQVTM, CDR2 ANQGSEA. V was shortened by 7 bases and J by 1 base, with 17 bases between the two germline ends. The CDR3 extends over 14 amino acids. The CDR3 is CSGQSGRGSYEQYF. In DNA, the CDR3 is TGCAGCGGCCAGAGCGGCAGGGGATCCTACGAGCAGTACTTC.

CDR3: CASSPLMNTGELFF. CDR3 nucleotides: TGCGCCAGCAGCCCCCTCATGAACACCGGGGAGCTGTTTTTT. The chain is built from TRBV4-1 and TRBJ2-2; D not resolved. This CDR3 has 14 residues. Trimming shortened V by 4 bases and J by 1 base, and 7 bases separated the two germline ends. From germline, CDR1 is MGHRA and CDR2 YSYEKL.

CDR3 loop: CSVEDNPSTDTQYF. In nucleotides, the CDR3 is TGCAGCGTGGAGGACAATCCAAGCACAGATACGCAGTATTTT. This chain joins TRBV29-1 and TRBJ2-3; either TRBD1 or TRBD2 may fit D (5 bases each). The CDR3 has 14 amino acids. Germline CDR1 SQVTM, CDR2 ANQGSEA. Trimming cost V 6 bases and J 0 bases, with 13 bases left between them.

This clone was observed a few times. The chain has TRBV7-2 and TRBJ2-2; D unclear. Germline CDR1 SGHTA, CDR2 FQGNSA. The germline V and J ends were trimmed by 0 bases and 7 bases, with 6 bases remaining between them. The CDR3 totals 13 residues. In DNA form, the CDR3 reads TGTGCCAGCAGCTTAGCGTGGGGCGGGGAGCTGTTTTTT. It specifies CASSLAWGGELFF. The complete variable domain, with remaining parts taken from reference TRBV7-2 and TRBJ2-2, reads GAGVSQSPSNKVTEKGKDVELRCDPISGHTALYWYRQSLGQGLEFLIYFQGNSAPDKSGLPSDRFSAERTGGSVSTLTIQRTQQEDSAVYLCASSLAWGGELFFGEGSRLTVL.

The V call is TRBV19, the J call TRBJ1-6; D gene unclear. V was clipped by 6 bases and J by 11 bases, with 11 bases between them. Germline CDR1 reads LNHDA; CDR2 reads SQIVND (reference sequence). The length of the CDR3 is 12 residues. The CDR3 nucleotides read TGTGCCAGTAGACGACCTCCGGCACCCCTCCACTTT. This sequence encodes CASRRPPAPLHF.

This sequence joins TRBV7-2 and TRBJ1-1, with D maybe TRBD1 (5 bases). Per germline, CDR1 SGHTA and CDR2 FQGNSA. The CDR3 spans 13 residues. With 5 bases removed from V and 7 bases from J, the gap between germline ends came to 14 bases. CDR3 region: CASSRGRGVEAFF. DNA for the CDR3: TGTGCCAGCAGCCGGGGCCGGGGGGTTGAAGCTTTCTTT.

The chain combines TRBV10-3 with TRBJ2-1; 8 positions match TRBD1. Germline CDR1 ENHRY, CDR2 SYGVKD. Germline trimming cut 5 bases from V and 2 bases from J; bases unmatched to any gene: 2. This CDR3 region has 14 residues. CDR3 region: CAISQGAAYNEQFF. DNA of the CDR3: TGTGCCATCAGTCAGGGGGCGGCCTACAATGAGCAGTTCTTC.

The sample holds a few counts of this clone. The rearrangement uses TRBV7-9 and TRBJ2-7, with D tentatively TRBD1 or TRBD2 (5 bases each). The CDR3 spans 15 residues. Looked up from germline, CDR1 is SEHNR and CDR2 is FQNEAQ (reference sequence). V lost 3 bases and J lost 5, with 17 bases in between. The DNA for the CDR3 is TGTGCCAGCAGCTTCCAGGGCGCGGGTTCTCACGAGCAGTACTTC. Amino acids: CASSFQGAGSHEQYF.

The CDR3: CASSLVWSYEQYF. DNA of the CDR3: TGTGCCAGCAGCTTAGTTTGGTCCTACGAGCAGTACTTC. The chain recombines TRBV11-3 with TRBJ2-7, with D unresolved. V lost 1 base, J lost 1 base, and 5 bases lay in between. Germline-derived CDR1 and CDR2 are SGHNT and YENEEA. This CDR3 spans 13 amino acids. Full variable domain (missing parts from reference TRBV11-3 and TRBJ2-7): EAGVVQSPRYKIIEKKQPVAFWCNPISGHNTLYWYLQNLGQGPELLIRYENEEAVDDSQLPKDRFSAERLKGVDSTLKIQPAELGDSAVYLCASSLVWSYEQYFGPGTRLTVT.

The chain is built from TRBV7-2 and TRBJ1-2; D possibly corresponds to TRBD1 (5 bases). V lost 7 bases, J lost 0 bases, and 12 bases lay in between. The germline V gene encodes CDR1 SGHTA and CDR2 FQGNSA. The CDR3 is 14 amino acids. The CDR3, as DNA: TGTGCCAGCAAGCCGACAGTCACTAACTATGGCTACACCTTC. Amino acid sequence: CASKPTVTNYGYTF.

The gene calls are TRBV20-1 and TRBJ1-3; D gene unclear. V lost 0 bases, J lost 4 bases, and 1 base lay in between. Germline CDR1 and CDR2: DFQATT and SNEGSKA (reference sequence). The CDR3 runs 11 residues. The CDR3 DNA sequence: TGCAGTGCTAGAGACGGAAACACCATATATTTT. This gives the protein CSARDGNTIYF.

This sequence joins TRBV9 and TRBJ1-6; the D is unclear. Germline V gene data show CDR1 as SGDLS and CDR2 as YYNGEE. V dropped 0 bases and J dropped 13 bases, with 17 bases sitting between them. The CDR3 runs 15 residues. The CDR3 is CASSVEPEPVFPLHF. CDR3 DNA: TGTGCCAGCAGCGTAGAGCCGGAGCCTGTGTTCCCCCTCCACTTT.

Only one count was recorded for this clone. This chain joins TRBV5-6 and TRBJ1-6, with TRBD1 matching over 8 bases. V was clipped by 6 bases and J by 8 bases; unmatched bases: 7. Germline loops: CDR1 SGHDT, CDR2 YYEEEE. The CDR3 loop spans 14 amino acids. The CDR3 loop is CASTQTGDDSPLHF. CDR3 sequence (DNA): TGTGCCAGCACCCAGACAGGGGATGATTCACCCCTCCACTTT. The complete variable domain, with remaining parts taken from reference TRBV5-6 and TRBJ1-6, reads DAGVTQSPTHLIKTRGQQVTLRCSPKSGHDTVSWYQQALGQGPQFIFQYYEEEERQRGNFPDRFSGHQFPNYSSELNVNALLLGDSALYLCASTQTGDDSPLHFGNGTRLTVT.

The chain uses TRBV9 and TRBJ2-2, with D perhaps TRBD1 (6 bases). From germline, CDR1 is SGDLS and CDR2 YYNGEE. Trimming shortened V by 2 bases and J by 6 bases, and 20 bases separated the two germline ends. This CDR3 is 17 amino acids long. In nucleotides, the CDR3 is TGTGCCAGCAGCGTTGAACAGGGAATAATTTCCGCCGGGGAGCTGTTTTTT. This gives the protein CASSVEQGIISAGELFF.

V usage is TRBV2 and J usage is TRBJ2-7; D is ambiguous. This CDR3 has 11 residues. V was clipped by 3 bases and J by 2 bases, with 2 bases between them. Germline lookup yields CDR1 SNHLY and CDR2 FYNNEI. CDR3 bases: TGTGCCAGCAGTGACCCCTACGAGCAGTACTTC. Translated, it gives CASSDPYEQYF.

The chain links TRBV7-2 to TRBJ2-7, with D hard to call. This CDR3 contains 13 residues. CDR1 is SGHTA, CDR2 FQGNSA, per germline. V lost 1 base to trimming and J lost 7 bases, with 11 bases between them. The CDR3 loop is CASSLEGSTEQYF. In DNA form, the CDR3 reads TGTGCCAGCAGCTTAGAAGGTTCGACAGAGCAGTACTTC.

This chain uses TRBV6-5 with TRBJ1-4; D not resolved. CDR1 is MNHEY, CDR2 SVGAGI, per germline. There are 14 residues in the CDR3. The V end was cut by 5 bases, the J end by 7 bases, with 14 bases between. CDR3 DNA sequence: TGTGCCAGCAGTCCCCGGTGGAGTCGTGAAAAACTGTTTTTT. Protein sequence: CASSPRWSREKLFF.

The rearrangement joins TRBV5-1 to TRBJ2-1; D is uncertain. The germline V and J ends were trimmed by 6 bases and 0 bases, with 4 bases remaining between them. This CDR3 comprises 12 residues. Germline lookup yields CDR1 SGHRS and CDR2 YFSETQ. The CDR3 sequence is CASTTSYNEQFF. For the CDR3, the DNA is TGCGCCAGCACTACCTCCTACAATGAGCAGTTCTTC.

J is TRBJ1-3 and V is TRBV30; D uncertain. Trimming removed 0 bases from V and 0 bases from J, with 6 bases in between. Per germline, CDR1 GTSNPN and CDR2 SVGIG (reference sequence). This CDR3 is 14 amino acids long. CDR3 coding DNA: TGTGCCTGGAGTGTATCAGTCTCTGGAAACACCATATATTTT. It is translated as CAWSVSVSGNTIYF. The full variable domain, rest sourced from reference TRBV30 and TRBJ1-3, is SQTIHQWPATLVQPVGSPLSLECTVEGTSNPNLYWYRQAAGRGLQLLFYSVGIGQISSEVPQNLSASRPQDRQFILSSKKLLLSDSGFYLCAWSVSVSGNTIYFGEGSWLTVV.

The rearrangement joins TRBV29-1 to TRBJ1-2; no clear D gene. This CDR3 contains 13 residues. Trimming stripped 6 bases from V and 4 bases from J, with 15 bases between. Germline V gene lookup returns CDR1 SQVTM and CDR2 ANQGSEA. CDR3 residues: CSVSLDITYGYTF. The CDR3 bases are TGCAGCGTCTCCTTAGACATTACCTATGGCTACACCTTC. Looking up the rest from reference TRBV29-1 and TRBJ1-2 gives the full variable domain: SAVISQKPSRDICQRGTSLTIQCQVDSQVTMMFWYRQQPGQSLTLIATANQGSEATYESGFVIDKFPISRPNLTFSTLTVSNMSPEDSSIYLCSVSLDITYGYTFGSGTRLTVV.

As regards this clone: One end of the junction does not line up with germline, which may come from a read error. This chain uses TRBV2 with TRBJ2-3, with D perhaps assigned TRBD1 or TRBD2 (6 bases each). The CDR3 loop spans 14 amino acids. Germline V CDR1 and CDR2: SNHLY, FYNNEI. The chain's CDR3 is CASTEGDFTYTQYF. The CDR3, as DNA: TGTGCCAGCACCGAGGGGGACTTCACATATACGCAGTATTTT.